The clone carrying this TCR beta chain came up many times. Its antigen is unknown. Using its own MiXCR run on the multiplex PCR reads, TCRdb lists one record per CDR3 protein. Here the sample spans a few hundred thousand distinct CDR3 sequences, under 35% being singletons. These data are taken from a study of breast tumors, draining lymph nodes, adjacent tissues. Findings of the study overall: Tumor and nontumor repertoires were significantly more similar in luminal-like than in basal-like breast cancer. Tumors had less TCR diversity than lymph nodes, more than nontumor tissue. The lymph node origin of tumor T cells was framed as consistent with a hypothesis, not demonstrated.

The lymph nodes were axillary draining lymph nodes from breast cancer patients. Germline CDR1 SQVTM, CDR2 ANQGSEA. This CDR3 comprises 13 residues. Trimming removed 7 bases at V and 7 bases at J, with 16 bases between. The source of this sequence is a female donor with breast cancer. Some clones in this sample may be carry-over from other donors' samples. This rearrangement joins TRBV29-1 to TRBJ1-4; D perhaps matches TRBD1 (5 bases). The sample consisted of axillary lymph node tissue. DNA for the CDR3: TGCAGCGGACGGGGGGGGGATGGTGAAAAACTGTTTTTT. This sequence encodes CSGRGGDGEKLFF.